One and the same sample provided the 29 T cell receptor beta chains below, sequenced in a study of Graves' ophthalmopathy and Graves' hyperthyroidism. CDR3 regions of TCR beta were amplified from RNA transcripts. The authors performed first-round RT-PCR with HTBI primers and then a second-round multiplex PCR. One entry per CDR3 protein results from TCRdb running MiXCR on the multiplex PCR reads. The sample carries over a million distinct CDR3 sequences, about 40% recorded once. The specimen sequenced was peripheral blood or thyroid tissue (not recorded which). These receptors came from an adult man with Graves' hyperthyroidism.

Many counts were recorded for this clonotype. The chain is built from TRBV6-6 and TRBJ2-7; D gene ambiguous. Trimming removed 2 bases at V and 6 bases at J, with 5 bases between. The germline gives CDR1 MNHNY, CDR2 SVGAGI (reference sequence). The CDR3 runs to 11 residues. In nucleotides, the CDR3 is TGTGCCAGCAGTTACGGCCGCGAGCAGTACTTC. Translation gives CASSYGREQYF.

V is TRBV6-5 and J is TRBJ2-5; 12 bases agree with TRBD2. After removal of 0 bases from V and 2 bases from J, the junction contained 4 bases not matched to a gene. The V gene's germline CDR1 is MNHEY and CDR2 SVGAGI. This CDR3 region has 17 residues. The DNA of the CDR3 is TGTGCCAGCAGTTACTCACTAGCGGGAGGACCTCAAGAGACCCAGTACTTC. Residues: CASSYSLAGGPQETQYF.

The gene calls are TRBV7-2 and TRBJ1-2, with 7 bases that match TRBD1. V shed 6 bases, J shed 8 bases, and the junction held 9 bases outside the gene matches. The germline gives CDR1 SGHTA, CDR2 FQGNSA. The CDR3 is made up of 13 amino acids. In DNA form, the CDR3 reads TGTGCCAGCAGTTACCAGGGACAGACGGGCTACACCTTC. It codes for CASSYQGQTGYTF.

The sample holds many counts of this clonotype. The V and J genes are TRBV15 and TRBJ1-2; D is possibly TRBD1 (6 bases). The germline V and J ends were trimmed by 3 bases and 4 bases, with 12 bases remaining between them. CDR1 LNHNV and CDR2 YYDKDF come from the germline V gene (reference sequence). This CDR3 has 14 residues. The chain's CDR3 is CATSRGAAGYGYTF. The CDR3 DNA sequence: TGTGCCACCAGCAGGGGGGCGGCTGGCTATGGCTACACCTTC. Full variable domain (rest looked up from reference TRBV15 and TRBJ1-2): DAMVIQNPRYQVTQFGKPVTLSCSQTLNHNVMYWYQQKSSQAPKLLFHYYDKDFNNEADTPDNFQSRRPNTSFCFLDIRSPGLGDTAMYLCATSRGAAGYGYTFGSGTRLTVV.

This clonotype was detected many times. The V call is TRBV19, the J call TRBJ1-6; D uncertain. V gave up 6 bases and J gave up 14 bases, with 14 bases separating them. This CDR3 has 12 residues. Germline assignment: CDR1 LNHDA and CDR2 SQIVND (reference sequence). The CDR3 region is CASRHRIGTLHF. The CDR3 nucleotides are TGTGCCAGTAGACATCGGATAGGAACCCTCCACTTT.

Ten or more counts support this clonotype. CDR3 sequence reads: CASSRTGYQPQHF. The CDR3 coding sequence is TGTGCCAGCTCTAGGACAGGGTATCAGCCCCAGCATTTT. J is TRBJ1-5 and V is TRBV19; 8 nucleotides line up with TRBD1. Per germline, CDR1 LNHDA and CDR2 SQIVND (reference sequence). There are 13 residues in the CDR3. After removal of 9 bases from V and 5 bases from J, the junction contained 6 bases not matched to a gene.

This clonotype has only a few counts. CDR3: CSVERGGSGEAFF. The CDR3 nucleotides read TGCAGCGTTGAGAGGGGAGGGAGTGGTGAAGCTTTCTTT. The gene calls are TRBV29-1 and TRBJ1-1; D might be TRBD1 (5 bases). The CDR3 runs 13 residues. Trimming took off 3 bases at V and 7 bases at J, with 15 bases between the two ends. In germline, CDR1 is SQVTM, CDR2 ANQGSEA.

This clonotype was counted at least ten times. The chain employs TRBV12-3 or TRBV12-4 and TRBJ1-3; TRBD1 is a possible D gene (5 bases). CDR3 length equals 14 residues. V dropped 8 bases and J dropped 3 bases, with 14 bases sitting between them. The CDR3 region is CASGREGLGNTIYF. CDR3 DNA: TGTGCCAGCGGGCGGGAGGGGCTTGGAAACACCATATATTTT.

This clonotype was observed many times. The rearrangement uses TRBV19 and TRBJ2-5; unclear D gene. Trimming left V 3 bases short and J 5 bases short, with 10 bases between. The CDR3 sequence is 13 residues long. Germline lookup yields CDR1 LNHDA and CDR2 SQIVND (reference sequence). CDR3 region: CASSMPPGETQYF. The CDR3 DNA reads as TGTGCCAGTAGTATGCCCCCTGGGGAGACCCAGTACTTC.

The chain joins TRBV29-1 to TRBJ1-1; 7 bases match TRBD1. The CDR3 has 12 amino acids. Trimming removed 1 base from V and 7 bases from J; junction bases left unmatched: 3. Germline V gene lookup returns CDR1 SQVTM and CDR2 ANQGSEA. CDR3 region: CSVEGGDSEAFF. In nucleotides, the CDR3 is TGCAGCGTTGAAGGTGGGGACAGTGAAGCTTTCTTT.

The V call is TRBV5-5, the J call TRBJ2-2, with TRBD1 matching 7 bases. J was trimmed by 1 base and V by 5 bases; bases with no gene match: 5. The CDR3 runs 15 residues. Germline values: CDR1 SGHKS, CDR2 YYEKEE (reference sequence). The CDR3 sequence: CASRTGSGNTGELFF. CDR3 sequence (DNA): TGTGCCAGCAGGACAGGGAGTGGGAACACCGGGGAGCTGTTTTTT.

Many counts were recorded for this clonotype. This chain connects TRBV29-1 to TRBJ2-2, with D possibly being TRBD1 (6 bases). The CDR3 contains 12 residues. Germline assignment: CDR1 SQVTM and CDR2 ANQGSEA. V gave up 7 bases and J gave up 1 base, with 7 bases separating them. CDR3 region: CSADRNTGELFF. DNA for the CDR3: TGCAGCGCGGACAGGAACACCGGGGAGCTGTTTTTT.

This clonotype came up once. The chain couples TRBV15 to TRBJ1-6; D not resolved. Between the trimmed V and J ends, which lost 11 bases and 0 bases, there was a span of 17 bases. The length of the CDR3 is 16 residues. Germline V gene data show CDR1 as LNHNV and CDR2 as YYDKDF (reference sequence). The CDR3 DNA sequence: TGTGCCGACCAAGGTGCCAGTGGCTCCTATAATTCACCCCTCCACTTT. It codes for CADQGASGSYNSPLHF.

This clonotype was detected ten times or more. V gene TRBV20-1 combines with J gene TRBJ2-7, with D hard to call. Germline CDR1 and CDR2: DFQATT and SNEGSKA (reference sequence). V lost 7 bases to trimming and J lost 6 bases, with 13 bases between them. The CDR3 is 11 amino acids. CDR3 nucleotide sequence: TGCAGTGTTGAGGTAGGGCTCGAGCAGTACTTC. Protein sequence: CSVEVGLEQYF.

A note on this clonotype: This could be a read error, since a much larger clone is one nucleotide away. V gene TRBV7-9 combines with J gene TRBJ1-1; D might be TRBD1 (6 bases). The CDR3 covers 14 residues. From germline, CDR1 is SEHNR and CDR2 FQNEAQ (reference sequence). DNA of the CDR3: TGTGCCAGCAGCGAAGGGGGGGGAATCACTAAAGCTTTCTTT. Its translation: CASSEGGGITKAFF.

The table lists this clonotype with a few counts. The chain has TRBV29-1 and TRBJ1-1; weak D call: TRBD1 (6 bases). Per the germline V gene, CDR1 is SQVTM and CDR2 is ANQGSEA. The ends were cut back, 5 bases at V and 0 bases at J, with 13 bases in the middle. There are 14 residues in the CDR3. The DNA of the CDR3 is TGCAGCGTTAAGGACAGAACTATGAACACTGAAGCTTTCTTT. Protein: CSVKDRTMNTEAFF.

This clonotype was seen more than once but under ten times. The chain recombines TRBV28 with TRBJ1-4; D remains ambiguous. The CDR3 length is 13 residues. V lost 10 bases to trimming and J lost 8 bases, with 17 bases between them. Germline CDR1 reads MDHEN; CDR2 reads SYDVKM. This CDR3 is CATRHPLVEKLFF. Here the CDR3 DNA reads TGTGCCACGAGACACCCCCTAGTAGAAAAACTGTTTTTT.

V usage is TRBV10-3 and J usage is TRBJ1-3; D ambiguous. V lost 7 bases to trimming and J lost 7 bases, with 11 bases between them. The CDR3 has 12 residues. Germline CDR1 reads ENHRY; CDR2 reads SYGVKD. This CDR3 is CAITGDENTIYF. The CDR3 DNA is TGTGCCATCACAGGCGATGAGAACACCATATATTTT.

DNA for the CDR3: TGTGCCATCATGGGACAGGGCCAGATCGACGAGCAGTACTTC. Residues: CAIMGQGQIDEQYF. The rearrangement uses TRBV10-3 and TRBJ2-7; 9 positions match TRBD1. The CDR3 sequence is 14 residues long. J gave up 5 bases and V 7 bases, and 9 bases lay outside the gene matches. Germline V gene data show CDR1 as ENHRY and CDR2 as SYGVKD.

The V call is TRBV20-1, the J call TRBJ1-1; unclear D gene. Trimming shortened V by 7 bases and J by 0 bases, and 12 bases separated the two germline ends. The CDR3 runs to 13 residues. Germline assignment: CDR1 DFQATT and CDR2 SNEGSKA (reference sequence). In DNA form, the CDR3 reads TGCAGTGGAGATGAAGACCTGAACACTGAAGCTTTCTTT. The encoded protein is CSGDEDLNTEAFF.

The chain links TRBV6-4 to TRBJ2-2; D unclear. The CDR3 length is 15 residues. Germline-derived CDR1 and CDR2 are MRHNA and SNTAGT. V lost 5 bases and J 2 bases, leaving 12 bases between the germline ends. The CDR3, as DNA: TGTGCCAGCAGTATCCGGGCCCCTAACACCGGGGAGCTGTTTTTT. This gives the protein CASSIRAPNTGELFF.

This clonotype has a count of ten or more. The chain couples TRBV11-2 to TRBJ1-4, with a weak D call TRBD1 (6 bases). Per the germline V gene, CDR1 is SGHAT and CDR2 is FQNNGV. The CDR3 consists of 13 residues. V was trimmed by 4 bases and J by 8 bases, leaving 11 bases between them. The CDR3 bases are TGTGCCAGCAGCTCTGGGACACTCGAAAAACTGTTTTTT. Residues: CASSSGTLEKLFF. Filled out from reference TRBV11-2 and TRBJ1-4, the complete variable domain reads EAGVAQSPRYKIIEKRQSVAFWCNPISGHATLYWYQQILGQGPKLLIQFQNNGVVDDSQLPKDRFSAERLKGVDSTLKIQPAKLEDSAVYLCASSSGTLEKLFFGSGTQLSVL.

The chain joins TRBV6-6 to TRBJ2-7; 8 nucleotides line up with TRBD1. Germline CDR1 MNHNY, CDR2 SVGAGI (reference sequence). The CDR3 is 13 residues long. With 10 bases clipped from V and 1 base from J, the junction kept 6 bases outside the gene matches. For the CDR3, the DNA is TGTGCCACCAAAAGACAGGGGTCCTACGAGCAGTACTTC. Translating gives CATKRQGSYEQYF.

Only a few counts were recorded for this clonotype. The chain has TRBV6-5 and TRBJ2-7; the match to TRBD1 covers 11 bases. V shed 6 bases, J shed 9 bases, and the junction held 10 bases outside the gene matches. The CDR3 is 14 amino acids. The germline V gene has CDR1 MNHEY and CDR2 SVGAGI. The CDR3 is CASSTGTGGGWQYF. In DNA, the CDR3 is TGTGCCAGCAGCACCGGGACAGGGGGAGGTTGGCAGTACTTC.

This clonotype was counted many times. This chain joins TRBV28 and TRBJ1-6; 8 bases map to TRBD1. The CDR3 contains 15 residues. From germline, CDR1 is MDHEN and CDR2 SYDVKM. Germline trimming cut 6 bases from V and 10 bases from J; bases unmatched to any gene: 11. In DNA form, the CDR3 reads TGTGCCAGCAGCCTAGTAGGACAGGGAGAGTCACCCCTCCACTTT. It is translated as CASSLVGQGESPLHF.

The sample holds many counts of this clonotype. The chain couples TRBV7-2 to TRBJ2-7; D is undetermined. In germline, CDR1 is SGHTA, CDR2 FQGNSA. The CDR3 is 11 residues long. V was pared by 8 bases and J by 3 bases, with 8 bases between. CDR3 nucleotides: TGTGCCAGCGGAAATGGCTACGAGCAGTACTTC. This encodes CASGNGYEQYF.

In its sample, this clonotype was seen many times. The genes are TRBV24-1 and TRBJ2-5; tentatively, D is TRBD2 (5 bases). Trimming cost V 6 bases and J 1 base, with 14 bases left between them. The CDR3 sequence is 15 residues long. Germline V lookup: CDR1 KGHDR, CDR2 SFDVKD. In DNA, the CDR3 is TGTGCCACCAGTCCGACGGGGTTCGGCCAAGAGACCCAGTACTTC. Translation: CATSPTGFGQETQYF.

In its sample, this clonotype was seen once. One end of the junction is discordant with germline, which a read error may explain. V usage is TRBV30 and J usage is TRBJ1-4; D gene uncertain. Looked up from germline, CDR1 is GTSNPN and CDR2 is SVGIG (reference sequence). The CDR3 extends over 13 amino acids. In DNA form, the CDR3 reads TGTGCATGGACGTCCTTATCAAATGAAAAACTGTTTTTT. Amino acids: CAWTSLSNEKLFF.

V and J are TRBV28 and TRBJ1-3, with D hard to call. Germline loops: CDR1 MDHEN, CDR2 SYDVKM. The CDR3 runs 16 residues. The V end lost 6 bases, the J end lost 0 bases, and 15 bases lay between the germline ends. CDR3 sequence reads: CASSRPEVYSGNTIYF. The CDR3 nucleotides read TGTGCCAGCAGCCGGCCGGAGGTGTACTCTGGAAACACCATATATTTT.